The rows below give T cell receptor beta chains drawn from one sample of a study of T-cell reconstitution after alpha-beta-depleted transplantation in children. TCRdb reprocessed the PCR reads with MiXCR, giving one entry per CDR3 protein. The sample carries some 640,000 distinct CDR3 sequences, around 16% recorded once. Sequences were derived from PBMCs from the stem cell graft donor, sampled from the stem cell graft. The source of these receptors is a human donor who donated a stem cell graft to a child with acute myeloid leukemia. Each CDR3 is given with its conserved first and last residue. D genes are given only for firm matches. Not every row has a clone size; where given, it reads once, few, many or a size class.

TGTGCCACCAGTGATTTGCTGGTCAGGCCGGGGGAGGACACTGAAGCTTTCTTT,CATSDLLVRPGEDTEAFF,TRBV24-1,TRBJ1-1,few,NA
TGTGCCACCAGCAGTGCGGCAGCCGTGAGCACTGAAGCTTTCTTT,CATSSAAAVSTEAFF,TRBV15,TRBJ1-1,many,NA
TGTGCCAGCAGTCCAAACTACAATGAGCAGTTCTTC,CASSPNYNEQFF,TRBV27,TRBJ2-1,many,NA
TGCAGTGCTCGCTATGGGATAGGGCCTTACGAGCAGTACTTC,CSARYGIGPYEQYF,TRBV20-1,TRBJ2-7,NA,NA
TGTGCCAGCAGCTTGTGTCAAGACCCCTATGGCTACACCTTC,CASSLCQDPYGYTF,TRBV5-5,TRBJ1-2,once,NA
TGTGCCAGCGGCCAACAGGTAATTAACACTGAAGCTTTCTTT,CASGQQVINTEAFF,TRBV12-3/TRBV12-4,TRBJ1-1,NA,NA
TGCGCCAGCAGCTTACTGGACAGGGGGCCTGGAAACACCATATATTTT,CASSLLDRGPGNTIYF,TRBV5-1,TRBJ1-3,few,TRBD1
TGTGCCAGCAGCTTCGCCCTTCCGGGACTCCTCTACAATGAGCAGTTCTTC,CASSFALPGLLYNEQFF,TRBV7-8,TRBJ2-1,few,NA
TGTGCCAGCAAAACATCCGGGACAAGCTACGAGCAGTACTTC,CASKTSGTSYEQYF,TRBV27,TRBJ2-7,few,NA
TGTGCCAGCAGCTTATTAACACGGGACAGATACTGGCCAGGGGCCAACGTCCTGACTTTC,CASSLLTRDRYWPGANVLTF,TRBV11-3,TRBJ2-6,many,TRBD1
TGCAGCGCCAGGACAGGGGGCTTCACAGATACGCAGTATTTT,CSARTGGFTDTQYF,TRBV29-1,TRBJ2-3,many,TRBD1
TGTGCCAGCAGCTTACGGCACCTGCCCAGGGAGCTGTTTTTT,CASSLRHLPRELFF,TRBV5-5,TRBJ2-2,NA,NA
TGTGCCAGCTCCGGAGGAGCTAACTATGGCTACACCTTC,CASSGGANYGYTF,TRBV12-3/TRBV12-4,TRBJ1-2,NA,NA
TGTGCCAGCAGTTTAAAGGGGCCTCCCTACGAGCAGTACTTC,CASSLKGPPYEQYF,TRBV12-3/TRBV12-4,TRBJ2-7,NA,NA
TGTGCCACCAGCAGTAGAATCCGGACCTCCTCCGGGGAGCTGTTTTTT,CATSSRIRTSSGELFF,TRBV15,TRBJ2-2,many,NA
TGTGCCAGCAGCTCCCTCCTCGCCAGGGACAGGGGGCGCCGATGGCCCGGCTACACCTTC,CASSSLLARDRGRRWPGYTF,TRBV11-2,TRBJ1-2,few,TRBD1
TGTGCCAGCAGCTCCGGGTTGACAACACAAGAGACCCAGTACTTC,CASSSGLTTQETQYF,TRBV7-9,TRBJ2-5,NA,NA
TGCGCCAGCAGGGACCCTCTCCCCTTCCCGAACACTGAAGCTTTCTTT,CASRDPLPFPNTEAFF,TRBV5-1,TRBJ1-1,few,NA
TGCGCCAGCAGCCAAGCCCGACAGGGCCACGAGCAGTACTTC,CASSQARQGHEQYF,TRBV4-3,TRBJ2-7,many,TRBD1
TGTGCCAGCAGTTCCGGACCAGGAAGCAATCAGCCCCAGCATTTT,CASSSGPGSNQPQHF,TRBV6-5,TRBJ1-5,NA,NA
TGCAGCGCCGGACAGGGGGAAACAGATACGCAGTATTTT,CSAGQGETDTQYF,TRBV29-1,TRBJ2-3,many,TRBD1
TGCAGTGCTAGAGTTGCAGGTTGGGACTACTACGAGCAGTACTTC,CSARVAGWDYYEQYF,TRBV20-1,TRBJ2-7,NA,TRBD2